The entry below gives a single TCR beta chain sequence along with its context. V dropped 3 bases and J dropped 7 bases, with 11 bases sitting between them. The CDR3 sequence is 13 residues long. This entry comes from a study of T cell responses to AZD1222 COVID-19 vaccine. The method was immunoSEQ multiplex PCR; TCRdb's version includes in-frame clones alone and lacks a portion of them. The profile shows tens of thousands of clones, roughly 90% of them singletons. This clonotype originated in an adult in good health. The V and J genes are TRBV12-3 or TRBV12-4 and TRBJ2-3; possible D gene TRBD2, 5 bases. The material sequenced was peripheral blood, taken on day 0 of AZD1222 vaccination. The CDR3 region is CASSLNQDYTQYF. The CDR3 nucleotides read TGTGCCAGCAGTTTGAATCAGGACTATACGCAGTATTTT.